This T cell receptor beta chain was identified during a study of OX40 agonist ivuxolimab in advanced cancers. Findings of the study overall: The study did not work out the antigen specificity of the expanded peripheral T cells.

Germline lookup yields CDR1 MDHEN and CDR2 SYDVKM. The CDR3 contains 13 residues. Trimming shortened V by 1 base and J by 11 bases, and 11 bases separated the two germline ends. Clones were sequenced by immunoSEQ multiplex PCR, and TCRdb holds only the in-frame ones, with some missing. This table holds tens of thousands of clones, around 84% found once. Turning to this clone: What it binds is not known.

Sequenced here: CD4+ or CD8+ T cells sorted from blood, sampled in a trial of the OX40 agonist ivuxolimab. The chain couples TRBV28 to TRBJ2-2; tentatively, D is TRBD1 or TRBD2 (6 bases each). The receptor was isolated from an adult with an advanced solid tumor such as melanoma, head and neck, liver or kidney cancer. CDR3 bases: TGTGCCAGCAGTTTATTAGGGGGAGGTGAGCTGTTTTTT. Encoded protein: CASSLLGGGELFF.